What follows describes a single T cell receptor beta chain. Its antigen is unidentified. This sample was included in a study of cytomegalovirus exposure and HLA in healthy donors. Study at large: Within an early data release were roughly 83 million unique TCRs drawn from HLA-typed donors. General study findings and limits: What a later analysis showed was that several of the most significant clusters appeared linked to common viral pathogens. Analyses of presence and absence presupposed an approximately uniform sequencing depth across donors.

The CDR3 runs to 14 residues. Germline CDR1 reads GTSNPN; CDR2 reads SVGIG (reference sequence). Germline trimming cut 3 bases from V and 5 bases from J; bases unmatched to any gene: 7. With 60 Vbeta and 13 Jbeta primers, the PCR was carried out. Libraries were prepared by immunoSEQ multiplex PCR; TCRdb keeps only in-frame clonotypes and omits some of them. The data show fewer than 200,000 clones, approximately 78% seen once. The TCR was taken from a girl aged 2 to 9 in good health and CMV-seropositive. Sequencing was performed on PBMCs. The chain joins TRBV30 to TRBJ1-5; TRBD1 matches at 7 bases. The CDR3 DNA reads TGTGCCTGGAGCCGAGGACAGGCCGATCAGCCCCAGCATTTT. Protein product: CAWSRGQADQPQHF.